The 2 T cell receptor beta chains reported below all come from one sample, sequenced in a study of human T cells and chemical hapten exposure. TCRdb used MiXCR to reprocess the RACE reads, holding one entry per CDR3 protein. The top ten hold about 1.1% of the sample, which has more than 250,000 distinct CDR3 sequences, roughly 7.4% seen once. Sample time point: pre-sensitization, week 0. Treatment in this sample: therapeutic diphenylcyclopropenone sensitization with weekly scalp DPC. The sequencing here drew on whole blood, taken in connection with sensitization to the hapten diphenylcyclopropenone (DPC). Receptor source: a man aged 18-30 years with alopecia areata. Some clones in this sample may be carry-over from other donors' samples.

This clonotype was detected a few times. The chain is built from TRBV29-1 and TRBJ2-7, with TRBD1 as a possible D gene (6 bases). This CDR3 is 12 amino acids long. Germline V gives CDR1 SQVTM, CDR2 ANQGSEA. Trimming pared 6 bases from V and 5 bases from J, leaving 14 bases between. Here the CDR3 DNA reads TGCAGCGTCGCAACACAGGGTCACGAGCAGTACGTC. This codes for CSVATQGHEQYV.

This clonotype was counted a few times. The rearrangement links TRBV10-3 to TRBJ1-2; D unresolved. In germline, CDR1 is ENHRY, CDR2 SYGVKD. Trimming stripped 5 bases from V and 3 bases from J, with 22 bases between. This CDR3 spans 17 amino acids. CDR3 residues: CAISLWVGRRSDYGYTF. CDR3 DNA sequence: TGTGCCATCAGTCTTTGGGTCGGTCGACGGTCCGACTATGGCTACACCTTC.